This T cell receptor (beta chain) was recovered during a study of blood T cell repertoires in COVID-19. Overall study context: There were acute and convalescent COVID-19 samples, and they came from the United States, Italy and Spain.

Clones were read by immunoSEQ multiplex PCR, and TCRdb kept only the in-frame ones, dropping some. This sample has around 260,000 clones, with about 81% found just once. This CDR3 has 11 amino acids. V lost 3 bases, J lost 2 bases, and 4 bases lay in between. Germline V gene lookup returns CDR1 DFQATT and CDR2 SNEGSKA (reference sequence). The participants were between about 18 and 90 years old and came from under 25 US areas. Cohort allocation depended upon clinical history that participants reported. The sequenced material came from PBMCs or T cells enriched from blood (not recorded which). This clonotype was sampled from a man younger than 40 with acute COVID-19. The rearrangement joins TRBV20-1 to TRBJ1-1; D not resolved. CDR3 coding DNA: TGCAGTGCTAGCTTTAACACTGAAGCTTTCTTT. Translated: CSASFNTEAFF.